The 26 T cell receptor beta chains in this list originate from one sample, sequenced in a study of T cells in Graves' hyperthyroidism and ophthalmopathy. Amplification of TCR beta CDR3 regions was performed using RNA transcripts as template. HTBI primers drove first-round RT-PCR of the TCR CDR3. TCRdb re-analysed the multiplex PCR reads in MiXCR, keeping a single row per CDR3 protein. The table has hundreds of thousands of distinct CDR3 sequences, less than 25% seen once. The material sequenced was blood. These receptors all stem from a woman in her twenties or thirties with Graves' ophthalmopathy.

This clonotype was observed once. The genes are TRBV5-1 and TRBJ2-7; D unresolved. V gave up 2 bases and J gave up 5 bases, with 20 bases separating them. This CDR3 spans 16 amino acids. In germline, CDR1 is SGHRS, CDR2 YFSETQ. This chain's CDR3 is CASSFTTGLLTDEQYF. CDR3 nucleotides: TGCGCCAGCAGCTTTACTACCGGGTTGTTAACCGACGAGCAGTACTTC.

This clonotype appeared many times. The chain uses TRBV6-5 and TRBJ1-2; D is perhaps TRBD1 (5 bases). The length of the CDR3 is 15 residues. V lost 2 bases to trimming and J lost 2 bases, with 12 bases between them. Germline CDR1 and CDR2: MNHEY and SVGAGI. CDR3 bases: TGTGCCAGCAGTTACGCGGCAGGGACGAACTATGGCTACACCTTC. It is translated as CASSYAAGTNYGYTF.

This clonotype was detected ten times or more. V usage is TRBV6-5 and J usage is TRBJ2-7; 7 bases line up with TRBD1. V gave up 2 bases and J gave up 0 bases; unmatched junction bases: 1. The germline V gene encodes CDR1 MNHEY and CDR2 SVGAGI. The CDR3 is made up of 14 amino acids. For the CDR3, the DNA is TGTGCCAGCAGTTACGACAGGGACTCCTACGAGCAGTACTTC. It codes for CASSYDRDSYEQYF.

The CDR3 DNA reads as TGTGCCAGCAAAGACGGCAACTACGAGCAGTACTTC. Its translation is CASKDGNYEQYF. V gene TRBV27 combines with J gene TRBJ2-7; the D is unclear. V was shortened by 7 bases and J by 3 bases, with 10 bases between the two germline ends. CDR1 is MNHEY and CDR2 is SMNVEV in the germline V gene (reference sequence). The CDR3 extends over 12 amino acids.

At least ten counts were recorded for this clonotype. The chain recombines TRBV30 with TRBJ1-1; D perhaps matches TRBD1 (6 bases). The CDR3 loop spans 15 amino acids. V dropped 3 bases and J dropped 0 bases, with 14 bases sitting between them. Germline values: CDR1 GTSNPN, CDR2 SVGIG (reference sequence). The CDR3, as DNA: TGTGCCTGGAGCGGGGGGGCCGACTTGAACACTGAAGCTTTCTTT. Amino acid sequence: CAWSGGADLNTEAFF. Full variable domain (missing parts from reference TRBV30 and TRBJ1-1): SQTIHQWPATLVQPVGSPLSLECTVEGTSNPNLYWYRQAAGRGLQLLFYSVGIGQISSEVPQNLSASRPQDRQFILSSKKLLLSDSGFYLCAWSGGADLNTEAFFGQGTRLTVV.

The chain uses TRBV13 and TRBJ1-1, with D tentatively TRBD1 (5 bases). The V end lost 5 bases, the J end lost 4 bases, and 23 bases lay between the germline ends. CDR1 is PRHDT, CDR2 FYEKMQ, per germline (reference sequence). CDR3 length: 17 amino acids. Here the CDR3 DNA reads TGTGCCAGCAGCCCTAGGGTGGGGGAGTATGTAATCACTGAAGCTTTCTTT. Protein product: CASSPRVGEYVITEAFF.

This clonotype was observed many times. This rearrangement joins TRBV6-1 to TRBJ2-5; 7 bases align to TRBD2. The ends lost 3 bases at V and 5 bases at J; junction bases unmatched: 6. CDR1 is MNHNS, CDR2 SASEGT, per germline. CDR3 size: 14 residues. The CDR3 protein is CASSEWGGAETQYF. CDR3 nucleotides: TGTGCCAGCAGTGAGTGGGGGGGAGCGGAGACCCAGTACTTC.

The table lists this clonotype with many counts. The chain recombines TRBV6-5 with TRBJ1-2; D is undetermined. The V and J ends lost 5 bases and 4 bases respectively, with 11 bases between them. Looked up from germline, CDR1 is MNHEY and CDR2 is SVGAGI. The CDR3 runs 13 residues. CDR3 protein: CASSPSRAYGYTF. The CDR3 bases are TGTGCCAGCAGTCCCTCGAGGGCCTATGGCTACACCTTC.

This clonotype was recorded at least ten times. The chain carries TRBV12-3 or TRBV12-4 and TRBJ1-2; 9 bases map to TRBD1. Trimming at V came to 6 bases and at J to 3 bases, leaving 8 bases not matched to a gene. The CDR3 is 15 residues long. The CDR3 sequence: CASRKTGGLYYGYTF. The CDR3 bases are TGTGCCAGCAGAAAAACAGGGGGCTTGTACTATGGCTACACCTTC.

Ten or more counts support this clonotype. The V call is TRBV30, the J call TRBJ2-2; possibly TRBD1 or TRBD2 for D (5 bases each). Trimming left V 6 bases short and J 4 bases short, with 15 bases between. Looked up from germline, CDR1 is GTSNPN and CDR2 is SVGIG (reference sequence). The CDR3 loop spans 14 amino acids. The CDR3 DNA is TGTGCCTGTCGGGACGTCCTGGGCACCGGGGAGCTGTTTTTT. It translates to CACRDVLGTGELFF.

This clonotype was seen a few times. The CDR3 protein is CASSSPSGKETQYF. CDR3 bases: TGTGCCAGCAGTTCCCCCAGCGGGAAAGAGACCCAGTACTTC. The genes are TRBV6-5 and TRBJ2-5, with TRBD2 identical over 7 bases. In germline, CDR1 is MNHEY, CDR2 SVGAGI. The CDR3 is 14 amino acids. Trimming at V came to 4 bases and at J to 3 bases, leaving 5 bases not matched to a gene.

This clonotype showed up many times. The rearrangement joins TRBV28 to TRBJ1-2, with 7 bases lining up with TRBD1. This CDR3 has 14 residues. Germline V lookup: CDR1 MDHEN, CDR2 SYDVKM. Unmatched junction bases numbered 7, after V lost 4 bases and J lost 5 bases. CDR3 sequence: CASSSGQYKYGYTF. In DNA form, the CDR3 reads TGTGCCAGCAGTTCGGGACAGTATAAATATGGCTACACCTTC.

This chain connects TRBV7-2 to TRBJ1-1, with a weak D call TRBD1 (6 bases). Trimming stripped 5 bases from V and 6 bases from J, with 13 bases between. The CDR3 extends over 13 amino acids. The germline CDR1 and CDR2 sequences are SGHTA and FQGNSA. The CDR3, as DNA: TGTGCCAGCAGCCAAGGAGGGGGGCCTGAAGCTTTCTTT. This sequence encodes CASSQGGGPEAFF.

V usage is TRBV2 and J usage is TRBJ2-7; no definite D call. V lost 3 bases and J 9 bases, leaving 18 bases between the germline ends. CDR1 and CDR2 (germline): SNHLY, FYNNEI. The CDR3 covers 14 residues. Written as DNA, the CDR3 is TGTGCCAGCAGTGAGAAGGGCCCCCATAATGGGCAGTACTTC. Translated: CASSEKGPHNGQYF.

This clonotype appeared many times. The V and J genes are TRBV11-2 and TRBJ2-5, with D possibly being TRBD1 (6 bases). V lost 2 bases to trimming and J lost 3 bases, with 13 bases between them. The CDR3 contains 15 residues. CDR1 SGHAT and CDR2 FQNNGV come from the germline V gene. CDR3 sequence: CASSLSEGVKETQYF. CDR3 nucleotides: TGTGCCAGCAGCTTATCCGAGGGGGTTAAAGAGACCCAGTACTTC.

Only a few counts were recorded for this clonotype. The rearrangement uses TRBV7-9 and TRBJ1-2, with a tentative D call TRBD1 (6 bases). The V end was cut by 4 bases, the J end by 7 bases, with 19 bases between. Germline lookup yields CDR1 SEHNR and CDR2 FQNEAQ (reference sequence). CDR3 size: 15 residues. CDR3: CASSSLLPGEGGYTF. The CDR3 nucleotides are TGTGCCAGCAGCTCCCTCCTACCAGGGGAGGGTGGCTACACCTTC.

This clonotype showed up many times. The rearrangement links TRBV12-3 or TRBV12-4 to TRBJ1-1; D is possibly TRBD1 (5 bases). V gave up 2 bases and J gave up 1 base, with 17 bases separating them. The CDR3 spans 17 residues. This CDR3 reads CASSLYMWRGPNTEAFF. DNA of the CDR3: TGTGCCAGCAGTTTATATATGTGGAGGGGCCCGAACACTGAAGCTTTCTTT.

The genes are TRBV10-3 and TRBJ2-7, with a possible D match to TRBD2 (6 bases). The V end lost 6 bases, the J end lost 3 bases, and 15 bases lay between the germline ends. Looked up from germline, CDR1 is ENHRY and CDR2 is SYGVKD. The CDR3 runs to 14 residues. CDR3 DNA: TGTGCCATCAGGGAGGGCGCAACCCACTACGAGCAGTACTTC. Translation gives CAIREGATHYEQYF.

The rearrangement joins TRBV6-9 to TRBJ1-2; D gene ambiguous. CDR1 MNHGY and CDR2 SVAAGI come from the germline V gene. V shed 2 bases and J shed 0 bases, with 10 bases lying between them. This CDR3 is 15 amino acids long. CDR3 sequence reads: CASSYGLVPNYGYTF. The DNA for the CDR3 is TGTGCCAGCAGTTATGGTCTGGTGCCTAACTATGGCTACACCTTC.

This clonotype was picked up many times. CDR3 sequence (DNA): TGTGCCAGCAGTTACTCCCCCCCAGGAGCCTACGAGCAGTACTTC. It codes for CASSYSPPGAYEQYF. The rearrangement uses TRBV6-2 or TRBV6-3 and TRBJ2-7; D not resolved. Germline CDR1 is MNHEY and CDR2 is SVGEGT. Trimming shortened V by 0 bases and J by 2 bases, and 11 bases separated the two germline ends. There are 15 residues in the CDR3.

This clonotype was seen at least ten times. The chain couples TRBV12-3 or TRBV12-4 to TRBJ1-1; the match to TRBD1 covers 12 bases. V lost 5 bases to trimming and J lost 5 bases; unmatched junction nucleotides: 6. The CDR3 totals 15 residues. The CDR3 reads CASSGTGGPRTEAFF. The DNA of the CDR3 is TGTGCCAGCAGTGGGACAGGGGGCCCGAGAACTGAAGCTTTCTTT.

The sample holds many counts of this clonotype. The chain joins TRBV4-1 to TRBJ2-7, with 7 bases that match TRBD2. After removal of 0 bases from V and 6 bases from J, the junction contained 8 bases not matched to a gene. The CDR3 is 15 amino acids. Per germline, CDR1 MGHRA and CDR2 YSYEKL. The CDR3 spells CASSQDRLAAVEQYF. CDR3 DNA sequence: TGCGCCAGCAGCCAAGATAGGCTAGCGGCAGTCGAGCAGTACTTC.

In this sample, this clonotype turned up many times. The chain uses TRBV5-1 and TRBJ1-2; D is perhaps TRBD1 (5 bases). The germline V gene has CDR1 SGHRS and CDR2 YFSETQ. Trimming took 0 bases from V and 1 from J, leaving 13 bases between them. The CDR3 spans 16 residues. As DNA, the CDR3 is TGCGCCAGCAGCTTGGTGGGGCCCTCCGATAACTATGGCTACACCTTC. This translates into CASSLVGPSDNYGYTF.

The chain couples TRBV11-3 to TRBJ2-5, with 9 nucleotides matching TRBD2. The CDR3 runs 15 residues. The J segment lost 4 bases and the V segment lost 4 bases, leaving 7 bases of the junction unmatched. In germline, CDR1 is SGHNT, CDR2 YENEEA. The CDR3 is CASSSSGIGGETQYF. The CDR3 bases are TGTGCCAGCAGCTCTAGCGGGATCGGAGGAGAGACCCAGTACTTC.

The sample holds many counts of this clonotype. This chain links TRBV12-3 or TRBV12-4 with TRBJ2-5; 8 bases line up with TRBD1. The ends lost 6 bases at V and 5 bases at J; junction bases unmatched: 5. The CDR3 consists of 13 residues. The chain's CDR3 is CASSDRGSETQYF. CDR3 in DNA: TGTGCCAGCAGCGACAGGGGATCGGAGACCCAGTACTTC.

This clonotype was observed a few times. This chain connects TRBV5-1 to TRBJ2-7; 13 positions match TRBD2. V shed 0 bases and J 0 bases; nucleotides not matched to a gene: 3. CDR1 is SGHRS, CDR2 YFSETQ, per germline. The CDR3 has 17 residues. The CDR3 sequence: CASSLGLAGGFSYEQYF. DNA for the CDR3: TGCGCCAGCAGCTTGGGACTAGCGGGGGGCTTCTCCTACGAGCAGTACTTC.